These T cell receptor beta chains were read from a single sample in a study of early T cells in non-severe SARS-CoV-2 infection. Using its own MiXCR run on the 5' RACE reads, TCRdb lists one record per CDR3 protein. The repertoire holds tens of thousands of distinct CDR3 sequences, roughly a tenth seen once, with 8.5% to 9.5% in the top ten. What was sequenced was whole blood. These receptors came from an adult who was a healthcare worker with PCR-confirmed SARS-CoV-2 infection or an uninfected control (not recorded which). Each CDR3 is given with its conserved first and last residue. A D gene is named only where the DNA matches it firmly. For some rows the clone size is stated as once, few or many, or as a class when expanded; others skip it.

clone_size j_call d_call v_call cdr3_nt cdr3_aa
many TRBJ2-5 - TRBV7-2 TGTGCCAGCAGCTTAGCAGAGACCCAGTACTTC CASSLAETQYF
- TRBJ2-3 - TRBV20-1 TGCAGTGCTAGAGTACCCCAAGATACGCAGTATTTT CSARVPQDTQYF
- TRBJ2-3 - TRBV7-8 TGTGCCAGCAGCTTAGTCGGGATAAGCACAGATACGCAGTATTTT CASSLVGISTDTQYF
few TRBJ2-3 - TRBV29-1 TGCAGCGTTGTTCGGGCGGCACTAGATACGCAGTATTTT CSVVRAALDTQYF
- TRBJ2-3 - TRBV11-3 TGTGCCAGCAGCCATTTCACAGATACGCAGTATTTT CASSHFTDTQYF
few TRBJ2-1 - TRBV18 TGTGCCAGCTCACCAGTTGAGGCCGAATACAATGAGCAGTTCTTC CASSPVEAEYNEQFF
many TRBJ1-6 - TRBV20-1 TGCAGTGCTAGAGATCTAGGCCAAGGGTCCTATAATTCACCCCTCCACTTT CSARDLGQGSYNSPLHF
many TRBJ2-1 TRBD2 TRBV7-8 TGTGCCAGCAGCCGCTATAGCGGGAGGTTTGGGAATGAGCAGTTCTTC CASSRYSGRFGNEQFF
many TRBJ2-7 TRBD2 TRBV5-1 TGCGCCAGCAGCTTGGTGACTAGCGGGAGGTACGAGCAGTACTTC CASSLVTSGRYEQYF
few TRBJ2-7 TRBD1 TRBV4-1 TGCGCCAGCAGCCCGACAGGGGGCCCTTACGAGCAGTACTTC CASSPTGGPYEQYF
- TRBJ2-5 TRBD2 TRBV29-1 TGCAGCGTCACCCGGCCGGGGCTAGCGGATCAAGAGACCCAGTACTTC CSVTRPGLADQETQYF
- TRBJ2-7 TRBD2 TRBV3-1 TGTGCCAGCAGCCAAATAGCGGGAGGCTACTACGAGCAGTACTTC CASSQIAGGYYEQYF
- TRBJ2-3 TRBD2 TRBV7-2 TGTGCCAGCAGCTTTGACGGGACTAGCGGGAGGGCGCAGTATTTT CASSFDGTSGRAQYF
once TRBJ2-5 TRBD2 TRBV20-1 TGCAGTGCTAGAGACCCAGCGGGATGGTTTGAGACCCAGTACTTC CSARDPAGWFETQYF
- TRBJ1-1 TRBD1 TRBV11-2 TGTGCCAGCAGCTCGAAGTCCGGGACAGTGAACACTGAAGCTTTCTTT CASSSKSGTVNTEAFF
- TRBJ2-2 - TRBV7-3 TGTGCCAGCGGGCGGGACACCGGGGAGCTGTTTTTT CASGRDTGELFF
many TRBJ2-1 TRBD2 TRBV5-6 TGTGCCAGCAGCCCCTTGGGACTAGCGGGAGATGGGGCTGAGCAGTTCTTC CASSPLGLAGDGAEQFF
- TRBJ2-1 - TRBV7-9 TGTGCCAGCAGCTTAGGGTGGGGCACGGAGAGGCATGAGCAGTTCTTC CASSLGWGTERHEQFF
few TRBJ1-4 - TRBV5-6 TGTGCCAGCAGCCAGGGACGGTCCGGGGGTGAAAAACTGTTTTTT CASSQGRSGGEKLFF
once TRBJ2-2 - TRBV29-1 TGCAGCGTTGTGACAGCCGCCCTCACCAGGGAGCTGTTTTTT CSVVTAALTRELFF
many TRBJ2-1 - TRBV28 TGTGCCAGCTCATTGCGGGACAATGAGCAGTTCTTC CASSLRDNEQFF
- TRBJ2-3 TRBD2 TRBV18 TGTGCCAGCTCACCCCCGGGAGGGCCTAAAGATACGCAGTATTTT CASSPPGGPKDTQYF
many TRBJ1-5 - TRBV20-1 TGCAGTGCTAGACCGACAGGCCCCAGGCCCCAGCATTTT CSARPTGPRPQHF
- TRBJ2-7 TRBD1 TRBV20-1 TGCAGTGCTAGGCGGACAGGGGGCGACGAGCAGTACTTC CSARRTGGDEQYF
many TRBJ2-1 TRBD2 TRBV6-1 TGTGCCAGCAGTGCCCATAGCGGGAGCTCCTACAATGAGCAGTTCTTC CASSAHSGSSYNEQFF
many TRBJ2-7 TRBD2 TRBV20-1 TGCAGTGCCCGCGTGGCTAGCGGATACGAGCAGTACTTC CSARVASGYEQYF
few TRBJ2-7 - TRBV7-8 TGTGCCAGCAGCTACTCTTCGAGCTCCTACGAGCAGTACTTC CASSYSSSSYEQYF
few TRBJ1-1 - TRBV18 TGTGCCAGCTCACCAAGGGAGGGGACTGAAGCTTTCTTT CASSPREGTEAFF
- TRBJ2-7 TRBD2 TRBV7-2 TGTGCCAGCAGCGCGACTAGCGGGAGGCACGAGCAGTACTTC CASSATSGRHEQYF
few TRBJ1-3 - TRBV12-3/TRBV12-4 TGTGCCAGCAGTGACACCCGCTCTGGAAACACCATATATTTT CASSDTRSGNTIYF
few TRBJ2-2 TRBD2 TRBV7-3 TGTGCCAGCAGCTCTACTAGCGGGAGTGGCACCGGGGAGCTGTTTTTT CASSSTSGSGTGELFF
few TRBJ2-2 - TRBV7-2 TGTGCCAGCAGCTTTAGACCGAACACCGGGGAGCTGTTTTTT CASSFRPNTGELFF
many TRBJ2-3 TRBD1 TRBV7-2 TGTGCCAGCAGCCGGCGGGACAGGGGCCGCACAGATACGCAGTATTTT CASSRRDRGRTDTQYF
few TRBJ2-5 - TRBV24-1 TGTGCCACCAGTGATCGGTTGAATTTCCAAGAGACCCAGTACTTC CATSDRLNFQETQYF
few TRBJ2-3 - TRBV5-4 TGTGCCAGCAGCGATAAGAGGCAGAGCACAGATACGCAGTATTTT CASSDKRQSTDTQYF
few TRBJ2-2 - TRBV6-2/TRBV6-3 TGTGCCAGCAGTTCAGCCCAGGAGACCCGGAACACCGGGGAGCTGTTTTTT CASSSAQETRNTGELFF
- TRBJ2-3 - TRBV29-1 TGCAGCGTTGCCTCTCAGGATACGCAGTATTTT CSVASQDTQYF
few TRBJ2-5 TRBD2 TRBV29-1 TGCAGCGTTGTCGGACTAGCGGGAGTTCCCCAAGAGACCCAGTACTTC CSVVGLAGVPQETQYF
many TRBJ2-3 TRBD2 TRBV4-2 TGTGCCAGCAGCTTAACGACTAGCGGGGGCACAGATACGCAGTATTTT CASSLTTSGGTDTQYF
many TRBJ1-1 TRBD1 TRBV29-1 TGCAGCGTTGAGCTGGGACAGTGGGAAGCTTTCTTT CSVELGQWEAFF
few TRBJ2-5 - TRBV7-2 TGTGCCAGCAGCTCGAGCGTGGAAGAGACCCAGTACTTC CASSSSVEETQYF
- TRBJ2-1 - TRBV21-1 TGTGCCAGCAGCAAACCTAAGGGGGCTTTCTACAATGAGCAGTTCTTC CASSKPKGAFYNEQFF
many TRBJ1-4 - TRBV6-5 TGTGCCAGCAGTTACTATAGCTCAACTAATGAAAAACTGTTTTTT CASSYYSSTNEKLFF
few TRBJ2-5 - TRBV15 TGTGCCACCAGCAGAGGAAATAGCGGTCAAGAGACCCAGTACTTC CATSRGNSGQETQYF
many TRBJ1-2 - TRBV7-2 TGTGCCAGCAGCCGTGGGACGAGCTATGGCTACACCTTC CASSRGTSYGYTF
many TRBJ1-2 - TRBV6-6 TGTGCCAGCAGTTACCAGGAAAGCTATGGCTACACCTTC CASSYQESYGYTF
many TRBJ1-1 - TRBV27 TGTGCCAGCAGTTTATGGCAGGGGAACACTGAAGCTTTCTTT CASSLWQGNTEAFF
many TRBJ1-1 - TRBV10-2 TGCGCCAGCATCCCCACAACGGGGGAGACTGAAGCTTTCTTT CASIPTTGETEAFF
- TRBJ1-3 - TRBV29-1 TGCAGCGCCTGCGGGGGGGGCACGGGAAACACCATATATTTT CSACGGGTGNTIYF
- TRBJ1-5 - TRBV5-4 TGTGCCAGCAGCTTGGACAGTAATAGCAAACAGCCCCAGCATTTT CASSLDSNSKQPQHF
- TRBJ2-1 TRBD2 TRBV24-1 TGTGCCACCAGTGACTACGGACTAGCGGGTTCCAATGAGCAGTTCTTC CATSDYGLAGSNEQFF
- TRBJ2-3 - TRBV11-2 TGTGCCAGCAGCCCCATGAGCCCCGAAGATACGCAGTATTTT CASSPMSPEDTQYF
- TRBJ2-3 - TRBV5-1 TGCGCCAGCAGCTGGGGAGGCACAGATACGCAGTATTTT CASSWGGTDTQYF
many TRBJ1-3 TRBD1 TRBV13 TGTGCCAGCAGCAACCGGGACAGGGAAGCTGGAAACACCATATATTTT CASSNRDREAGNTIYF
many TRBJ2-3 - TRBV4-1 TGCGCCAGCAGCCAAGAATATAGCACAGATACGCAGTATTTT CASSQEYSTDTQYF
many TRBJ2-7 - TRBV5-1 TGCGCCAGCAGGTTGACAGAGGATACCTACGAGCAGTACTTC CASRLTEDTYEQYF
many TRBJ2-7 TRBD1 TRBV11-2 TGTGCCAGCAGCGGACCGGGACAGGGGGACTACGAGCAGTACTTC CASSGPGQGDYEQYF
many TRBJ1-6 TRBD1 TRBV12-3/TRBV12-4 TGTGCCAGCAGTTCCGGGACAGAGAATTCACCCCTCCACTTT CASSSGTENSPLHF
many TRBJ2-1 TRBD1 TRBV25-1 TGTGCCAGCACCTCCAACCGGGACAGGTGGCTCTTC CASTSNRDRWLF